A selection of T cell receptor beta chains follows, all from one sample in a study of glioma-infiltrating T cells after dendritic cell vaccination. This table comes from immunoSEQ multiplex PCR, and its TCRdb copy is limited to in-frame clones, with some not included. Of under 100,000 clones in the sample, 85% were seen once. The sequencing here drew on blood, taken before dendritic cell vaccination. All receptors come from a human donor with glioblastoma. CDR3s include the opening cysteine and the closing phenylalanine or tryptophan. The D gene is left open where the match is weak. Not every row has a clone size; where given, it reads once, few, many or a size class.

size: -
D: TRBD2
J: TRBJ2-4
V: TRBV4-3
DNA: TGCGCCAGCAGCCAAGGCGGTAGCGGGATGGACATTCAGTACTTC
CDR3: CASSQGGSGMDIQYF

size: -
D: TRBD2
J: TRBJ2-7
V: TRBV29-1
DNA: TGCAGCGTTGCGAGGGAGGGGTACGAGCAGTACTTC
CDR3: CSVAREGYEQYF

size: once
D: TRBD2
J: TRBJ2-3
V: TRBV10-3
DNA: TGTGCCATCAGTGAGGGACTAGCGGTGAGCACAGATACGCAGTATTTT
CDR3: CAISEGLAVSTDTQYF

size: -
D: TRBD2
J: TRBJ2-1
V: TRBV7-7
DNA: TGTGCTAGCAGCGCGACCCTAGCGGCCTACAATGAGCAGTTCTTC
CDR3: CASSATLAAYNEQFF

size: -
D: TRBD2
J: TRBJ2-7
V: TRBV4-2
DNA: TGTGCCAGCAGCCAAGAAAGCGGGGGGTTTGCCTACGAGCAGTACTTC
CDR3: CASSQESGGFAYEQYF

size: -
D: -
J: TRBJ1-4
V: TRBV7-9
DNA: TGTGCCAGCAGCTCAACAGGGTTTGGTGAAAAACTGTTTTTT
CDR3: CASSSTGFGEKLFF

size: -
D: -
J: TRBJ2-5
V: TRBV4-3
DNA: TGCGCCAGCAGCCAAGGTGAGGGCGGAGAGACCCAGTACTTC
CDR3: CASSQGEGGETQYF

size: once
D: TRBD2
J: TRBJ2-7
V: TRBV5-1
DNA: TGCGCCAGCAGCTTGGGGACTAGCGGGGTATACGAGCAGTACTTC
CDR3: CASSLGTSGVYEQYF

size: -
D: -
J: TRBJ1-4
V: TRBV7-9
DNA: TGTGCCAGCAGCTTAGTCTCCGCAGGGAATAATGAAAAACTGTTTTTT
CDR3: CASSLVSAGNNEKLFF

size: once
D: TRBD1
J: TRBJ1-2
V: TRBV5-1
DNA: TGCGCCAGCAGTCCCCAGGGGGCGGGTGGCTACACCTTC
CDR3: CASSPQGAGGYTF

size: few
D: -
J: TRBJ2-1
V: TRBV4-1
DNA: TGCGCCAGCAGCCAAGGAAGGACTGGGAACAACAATGAGCAGTTCTTC
CDR3: CASSQGRTGNNNEQFF

size: -
D: -
J: TRBJ1-5
V: TRBV5-1
DNA: TGCGCCAGCAGCTTGGGGGAGCTCGGGCAGCCCCAGCATTTT
CDR3: CASSLGELGQPQHF

size: -
D: TRBD1
J: TRBJ1-2
V: TRBV25-1
DNA: TGTGCCAGCAGTGCAGGGGGTAGGAGCGACGGCTACACCTTC
CDR3: CASSAGGRSDGYTF

size: -
D: -
J: TRBJ2-1
V: TRBV5-6
DNA: TGTGCCAGCAGCTTTAGGGCGGGGTATGGGAATGAGCAGTTCTTC
CDR3: CASSFRAGYGNEQFF

size: -
D: -
J: TRBJ2-6
V: TRBV7-2
DNA: TGTGCCAGCAGCTTAGTTTTCCTCTCTGGGGCCAACGTCCTGACTTTC
CDR3: CASSLVFLSGANVLTF

size: -
D: -
J: TRBJ2-2
V: TRBV2
DNA: TGTGCCAGCAGAAGCGGGACATCCGGGGAGCTGTTTTTT
CDR3: CASRSGTSGELFF

size: -
D: -
J: TRBJ2-7
V: TRBV5-1
DNA: TGCGCCAGCAGACCTCGGGACACGAACTACGAGCAGTACTTC
CDR3: CASRPRDTNYEQYF

size: -
D: -
J: TRBJ2-1
V: TRBV11-3
DNA: TGTGCCAGCAGCTTCTGGCACTCCTACAATGAGCAGTTCTTC
CDR3: CASSFWHSYNEQFF

size: -
D: -
J: TRBJ1-2
V: TRBV5-4
DNA: TGTGCCAGCAGCTCACCTGAGATCAACTATGGCTACACCTTC
CDR3: CASSSPEINYGYTF

size: -
D: TRBD1
J: TRBJ2-7
V: TRBV5-6
DNA: TGTGCCAGCAGTTGGACAGGGACCGAGCAGTACTTC
CDR3: CASSWTGTEQYF

size: few
D: -
J: TRBJ1-5
V: TRBV28
DNA: TGTGCCAGCAGGGGTCCGGGGCAGCCCCAGCATTTT
CDR3: CASRGPGQPQHF

size: -
D: TRBD2
J: TRBJ2-7
V: TRBV6-6
DNA: TGTGCCAGCAGTTTTTCCGGGACTAAGATGGAGCAGTACTTC
CDR3: CASSFSGTKMEQYF

size: -
D: TRBD2
J: TRBJ2-5
V: TRBV7-3
DNA: TGTGCCAGCAGCCCCAATAGCGGGACGGAGACCCAGTACTTC
CDR3: CASSPNSGTETQYF

size: -
D: -
J: TRBJ1-2
V: TRBV20-1
DNA: TGCAGTGCTAGAGTCGACAGTGGCTACACCTTC
CDR3: CSARVDSGYTF

size: -
D: -
J: TRBJ2-7
V: TRBV5-6
DNA: TGTGCCAGCAGGTGGGGGGAGGAGGAGCAGTACTTC
CDR3: CASRWGEEEQYF

size: -
D: -
J: TRBJ1-2
V: TRBV19
DNA: TGTGCCAGTATGGAGGGGCCCCTAAACTATGGCTACACCTTC
CDR3: CASMEGPLNYGYTF

size: -
D: TRBD2
J: TRBJ2-3
V: TRBV5-1
DNA: TGCGCCAGCAGCTCGGGACTAGCCGGTACTAGCACAGATACGCAGTATTTT
CDR3: CASSSGLAGTSTDTQYF

size: -
D: TRBD2
J: TRBJ2-3
V: TRBV19
DNA: TGTGCCAGTTCTATTAGCGGGAGGGATACAGATACGCAGTATTTT
CDR3: CASSISGRDTDTQYF

size: -
D: TRBD2
J: TRBJ2-2
V: TRBV9
DNA: TGTGCCAGCAGCGTCACGGGACTAGCGGGAGCGAACACCGGGGAGCTGTTTTTT
CDR3: CASSVTGLAGANTGELFF